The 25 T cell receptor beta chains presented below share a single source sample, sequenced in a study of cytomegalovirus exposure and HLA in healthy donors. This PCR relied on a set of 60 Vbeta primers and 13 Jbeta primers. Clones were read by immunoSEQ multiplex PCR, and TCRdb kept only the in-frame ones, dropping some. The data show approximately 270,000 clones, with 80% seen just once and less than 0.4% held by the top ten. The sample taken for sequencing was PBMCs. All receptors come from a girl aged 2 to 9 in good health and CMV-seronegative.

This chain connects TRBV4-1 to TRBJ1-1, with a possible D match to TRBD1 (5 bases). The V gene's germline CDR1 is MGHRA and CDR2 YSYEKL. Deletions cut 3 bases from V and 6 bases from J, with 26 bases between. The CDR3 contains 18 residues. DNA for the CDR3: TGCGCCAGCAGCCACGGCCGGGGGGATTGGATTGTATTGGCTGAAGCTTTCTTT. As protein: CASSHGRGDWIVLAEAFF.

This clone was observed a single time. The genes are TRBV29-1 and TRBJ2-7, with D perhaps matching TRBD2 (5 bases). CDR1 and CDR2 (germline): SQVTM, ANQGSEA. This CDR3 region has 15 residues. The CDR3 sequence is CSADRRQPERGEQYF. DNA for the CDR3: TGCAGTGCAGATAGGAGGCAGCCGGAACGAGGCGAGCAGTACTTC.

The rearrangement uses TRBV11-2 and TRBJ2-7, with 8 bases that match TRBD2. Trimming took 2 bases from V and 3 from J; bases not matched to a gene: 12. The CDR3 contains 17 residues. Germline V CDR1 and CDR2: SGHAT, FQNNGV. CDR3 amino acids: CASSLIHRTSRHYEQYF. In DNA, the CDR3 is TGTGCCAGCAGCTTAATCCACCGGACTAGCAGACACTACGAGCAGTACTTC.

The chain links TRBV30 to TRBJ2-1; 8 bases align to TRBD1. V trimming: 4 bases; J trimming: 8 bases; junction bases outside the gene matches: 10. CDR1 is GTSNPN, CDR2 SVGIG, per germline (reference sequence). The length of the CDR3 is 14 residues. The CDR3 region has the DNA TGTGCCTGGAATGCAGAAAACAGGGGGGATGAGCAGTTCTTC. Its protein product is CAWNAENRGDEQFF. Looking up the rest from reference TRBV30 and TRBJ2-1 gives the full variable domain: SQTIHQWPATLVQPVGSPLSLECTVEGTSNPNLYWYRQAAGRGLQLLFYSVGIGQISSEVPQNLSASRPQDRQFILSSKKLLLSDSGFYLCAWNAENRGDEQFFGPGTRLTVL.

The CDR3 DNA sequence: TGCGCCAGCAGCTTGAGGCTAGCGGGAGGGCCGAACACCGGGGAGCTGTTTTTT. This encodes CASSLRLAGGPNTGELFF. The V and J genes are TRBV5-1 and TRBJ2-2; 12 nucleotides line up with TRBD2. The CDR3 consists of 18 residues. The J segment lost 0 bases and the V segment lost 1 base, leaving 4 bases of the junction unmatched. Germline V gene sequence: CDR1 SGHRS, CDR2 YFSETQ.

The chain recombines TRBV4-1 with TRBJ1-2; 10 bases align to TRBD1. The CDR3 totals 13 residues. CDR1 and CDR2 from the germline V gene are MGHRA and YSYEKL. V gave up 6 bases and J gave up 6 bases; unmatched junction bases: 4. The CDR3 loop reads CASSYGQGDGYTF. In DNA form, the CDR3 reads TGCGCCAGCAGTTACGGACAGGGGGATGGCTACACCTTC.

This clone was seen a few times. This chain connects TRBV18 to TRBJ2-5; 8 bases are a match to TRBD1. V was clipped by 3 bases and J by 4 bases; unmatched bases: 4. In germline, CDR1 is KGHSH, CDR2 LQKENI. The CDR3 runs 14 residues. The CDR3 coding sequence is TGTGCCAGCTCACCTGGACAGGGCGCAGAGACCCAGTACTTC. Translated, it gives CASSPGQGAETQYF.

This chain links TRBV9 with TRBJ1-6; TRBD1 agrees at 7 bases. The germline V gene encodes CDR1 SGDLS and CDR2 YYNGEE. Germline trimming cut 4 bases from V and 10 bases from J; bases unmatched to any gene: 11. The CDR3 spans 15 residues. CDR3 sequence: CASSSRDSRQSPLHF. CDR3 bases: TGTGCCAGCAGCAGCCGGGACAGTCGACAGTCACCCCTCCACTTT.

The CDR3 bases are TGTGCCAGCAGTGACTCGTCGACTAGCGGGGGGGTAAATGAGCAGTTCTTC. This codes for CASSDSSTSGGVNEQFF. The rearrangement joins TRBV6-4 to TRBJ2-1, with 14 bases identical to TRBD2. V was clipped by 0 bases and J by 7 bases; unmatched bases: 5. CDR3 length: 17 amino acids. The germline gives CDR1 MRHNA, CDR2 SNTAGT.

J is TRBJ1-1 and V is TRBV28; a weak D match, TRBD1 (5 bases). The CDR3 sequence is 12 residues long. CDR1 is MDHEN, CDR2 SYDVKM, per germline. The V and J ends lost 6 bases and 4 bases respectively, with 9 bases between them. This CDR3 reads CASRGLGTEAFF. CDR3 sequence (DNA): TGTGCCAGCAGGGGGCTTGGCACTGAAGCTTTCTTT. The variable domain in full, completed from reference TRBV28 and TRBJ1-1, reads DVKVTQSSRYLVKRTGEKVFLECVQDMDHENMFWYRQDPGLGLRLIYFSYDVKMKEKGDIPEGYSVSREKKERFSLILESASTNQTSMYLCASRGLGTEAFFGQGTRLTVV.

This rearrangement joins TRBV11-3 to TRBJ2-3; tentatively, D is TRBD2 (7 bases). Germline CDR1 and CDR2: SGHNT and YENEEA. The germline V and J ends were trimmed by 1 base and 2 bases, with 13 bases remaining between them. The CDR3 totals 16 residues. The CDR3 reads CASSLGGRGNTDTQYF. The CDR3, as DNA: TGTGCCAGCAGCTTAGGGGGGAGGGGGAACACAGATACGCAGTATTTT.

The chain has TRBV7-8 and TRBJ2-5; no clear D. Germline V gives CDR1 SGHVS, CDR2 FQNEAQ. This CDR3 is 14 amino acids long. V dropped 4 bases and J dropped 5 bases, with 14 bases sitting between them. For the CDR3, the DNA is TGTGCCAGCAGCTCAATACCCGAGAAGGAGACCCAGTACTTC. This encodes CASSSIPEKETQYF.

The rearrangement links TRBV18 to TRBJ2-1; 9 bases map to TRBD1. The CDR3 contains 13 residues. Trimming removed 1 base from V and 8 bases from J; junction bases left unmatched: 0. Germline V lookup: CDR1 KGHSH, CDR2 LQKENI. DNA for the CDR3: TGTGCCAGCTCACCACGGACAGGGGATGAGCAGTTCTTC. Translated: CASSPRTGDEQFF.

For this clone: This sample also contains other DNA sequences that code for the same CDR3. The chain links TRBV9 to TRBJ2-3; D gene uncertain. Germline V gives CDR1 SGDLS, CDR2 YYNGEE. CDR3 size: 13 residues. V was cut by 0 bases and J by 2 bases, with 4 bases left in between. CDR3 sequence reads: CASSVVHTDTQYF. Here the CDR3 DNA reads TGTGCCAGCAGCGTAGTCCACACAGATACGCAGTATTTT.

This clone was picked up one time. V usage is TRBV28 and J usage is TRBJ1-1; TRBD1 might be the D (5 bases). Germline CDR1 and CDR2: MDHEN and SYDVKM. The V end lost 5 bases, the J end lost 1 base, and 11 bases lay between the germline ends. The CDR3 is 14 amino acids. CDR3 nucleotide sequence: TGTGCCAGCAGTCCAGGGTACCGGAACACTGAAGCTTTCTTT. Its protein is CASSPGYRNTEAFF.

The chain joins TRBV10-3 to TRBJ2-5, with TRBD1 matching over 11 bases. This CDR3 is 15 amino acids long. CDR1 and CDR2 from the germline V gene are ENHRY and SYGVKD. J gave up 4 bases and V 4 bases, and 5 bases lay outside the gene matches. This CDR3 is CAISADRGRLETQYF. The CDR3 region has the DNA TGTGCCATCAGTGCGGACAGGGGGCGCTTAGAGACCCAGTACTTC.

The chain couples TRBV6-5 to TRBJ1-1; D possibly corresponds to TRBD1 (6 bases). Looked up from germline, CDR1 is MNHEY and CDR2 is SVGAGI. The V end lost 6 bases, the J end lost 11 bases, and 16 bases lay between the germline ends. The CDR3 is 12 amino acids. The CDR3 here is CASSKGGVQAFF. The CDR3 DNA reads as TGTGCCAGCAGCAAAGGGGGGGTGCAGGCTTTCTTT.

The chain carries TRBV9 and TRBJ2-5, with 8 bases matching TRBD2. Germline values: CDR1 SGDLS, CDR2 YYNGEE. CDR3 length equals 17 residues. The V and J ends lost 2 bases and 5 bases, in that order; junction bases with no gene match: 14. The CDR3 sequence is CASSVGRGGFGTETQYF. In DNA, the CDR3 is TGTGCCAGCAGCGTCGGACGGGGGGGGTTCGGAACGGAGACCCAGTACTTC. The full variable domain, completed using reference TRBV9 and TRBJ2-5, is DSGVTQTPKHLITATGQRVTLRCSPRSGDLSVYWYQQSLDQGLQFLIQYYNGEERAKGNILERFSAQQFPDLHSELNLSSLELGDSALYFCASSVGRGGFGTETQYFGPGTRLLVL.

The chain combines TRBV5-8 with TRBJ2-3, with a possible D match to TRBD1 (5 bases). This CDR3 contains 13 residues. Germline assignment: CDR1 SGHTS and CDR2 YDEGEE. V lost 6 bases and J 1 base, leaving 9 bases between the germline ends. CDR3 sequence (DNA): TGTGCCAGCATTGACAGCCGCACAGATACGCAGTATTTT. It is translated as CASIDSRTDTQYF.

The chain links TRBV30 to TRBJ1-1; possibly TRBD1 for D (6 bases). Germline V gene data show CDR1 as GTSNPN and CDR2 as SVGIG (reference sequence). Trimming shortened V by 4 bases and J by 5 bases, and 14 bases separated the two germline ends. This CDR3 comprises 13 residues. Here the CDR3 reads CAWMPRGWTEAFF. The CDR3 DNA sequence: TGTGCCTGGATGCCCAGGGGATGGACTGAAGCTTTCTTT.

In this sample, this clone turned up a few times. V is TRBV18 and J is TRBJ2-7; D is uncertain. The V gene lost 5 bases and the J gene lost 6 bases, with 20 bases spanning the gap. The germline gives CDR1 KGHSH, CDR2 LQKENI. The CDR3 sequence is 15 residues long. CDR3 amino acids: CASSSYMSGSTEQYF. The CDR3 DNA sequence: TGTGCCAGCTCATCTTATATGTCCGGGTCCACCGAGCAGTACTTC.

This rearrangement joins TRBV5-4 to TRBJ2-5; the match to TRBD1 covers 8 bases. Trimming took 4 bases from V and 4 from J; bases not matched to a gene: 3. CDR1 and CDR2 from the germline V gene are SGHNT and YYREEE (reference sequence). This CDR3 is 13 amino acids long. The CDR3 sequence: CASSPTGAETQYF. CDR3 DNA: TGTGCCAGCAGCCCGACAGGGGCAGAGACCCAGTACTTC.

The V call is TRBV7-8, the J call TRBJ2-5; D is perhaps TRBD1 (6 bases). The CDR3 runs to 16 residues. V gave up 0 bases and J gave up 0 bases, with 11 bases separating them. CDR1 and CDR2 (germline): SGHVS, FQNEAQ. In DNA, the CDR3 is TGTGCCAGCAGCTTAGCAGGGGGAACTAACCAAGAGACCCAGTACTTC. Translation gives CASSLAGGTNQETQYF. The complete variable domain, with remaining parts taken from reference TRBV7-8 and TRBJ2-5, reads GAGVSQSPRYKVAKRGQDVALRCDPISGHVSLFWYQQALGQGPEFLTYFQNEAQLDKSGLPSDRFFAERPEGSVSTLKIQRTQQEDSAVYLCASSLAGGTNQETQYFGPGTRLLVL.

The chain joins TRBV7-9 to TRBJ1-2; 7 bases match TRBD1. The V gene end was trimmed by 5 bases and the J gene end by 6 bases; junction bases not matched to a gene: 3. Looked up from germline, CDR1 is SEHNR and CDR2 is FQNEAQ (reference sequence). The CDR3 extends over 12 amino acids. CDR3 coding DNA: TGTGCCAGCAGCGCAACAGGGGATGGCTACACCTTC. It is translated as CASSATGDGYTF. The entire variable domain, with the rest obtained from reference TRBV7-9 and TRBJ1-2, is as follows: DTGVSQNPRHKITKRGQNVTFRCDPISEHNRLYWYRQTLGQGPEFLTYFQNEAQLEKSRLLSDRFSAERPKGSFSTLEIQRTEQGDSAMYLCASSATGDGYTFGSGTRLTVV.

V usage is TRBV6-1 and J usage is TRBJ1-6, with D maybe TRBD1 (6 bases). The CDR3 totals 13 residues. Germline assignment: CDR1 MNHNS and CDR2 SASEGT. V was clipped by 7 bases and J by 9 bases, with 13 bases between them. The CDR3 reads CASKKGVVSPLHF. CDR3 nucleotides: TGTGCCAGCAAGAAGGGGGTGGTTTCACCCCTCCACTTT.